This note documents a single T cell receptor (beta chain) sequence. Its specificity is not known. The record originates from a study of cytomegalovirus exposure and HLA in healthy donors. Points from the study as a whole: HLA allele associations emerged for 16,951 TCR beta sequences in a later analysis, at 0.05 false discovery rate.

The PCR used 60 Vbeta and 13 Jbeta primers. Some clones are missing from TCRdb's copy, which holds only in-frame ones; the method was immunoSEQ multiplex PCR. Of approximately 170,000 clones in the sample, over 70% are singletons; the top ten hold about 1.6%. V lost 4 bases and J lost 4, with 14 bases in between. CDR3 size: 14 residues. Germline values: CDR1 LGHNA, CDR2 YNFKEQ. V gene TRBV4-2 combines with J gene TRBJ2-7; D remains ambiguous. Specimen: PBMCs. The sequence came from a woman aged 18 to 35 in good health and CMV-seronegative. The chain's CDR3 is CASSPPGLWYEQYF. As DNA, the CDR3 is TGTGCCAGCAGCCCACCGGGTTTGTGGTACGAGCAGTACTTC.